The clone carrying this T cell receptor beta chain is deemed medium-sized. Its antigen is unidentified. The CDR3 has 14 residues. V was clipped by 8 bases and J by 4 bases, with 18 bases between them. The germline gives CDR1 ENHRY, CDR2 SYGVKD. Thyroid surgery had not been preceded by any treatment in any patient. These data are taken from a study of metastatic and nonmetastatic thyroid tumors. The overall study: Across blood and tumor or nodule tissue, repertoires from malignant and benign thyroid patients were compared with one another. Study observations and caveats: Malignant thyroid tumors reportedly had TCR beta diversity that was significantly higher than in benign nodules, in blood and tumor.

As originally analysed: Between-group CDR3 differences, defined by clinicopathological status, yielded a distant-metastasis classifier for papillary thyroid cancer. MiXCR reprocessed the PCR reads for TCRdb. Clone size and V and J calls follow TCRdb, not the original study. The sample has roughly 15,000 clones, 23% seen once. The chain couples TRBV10-3 to TRBJ2-7; D possibly matches TRBD1 or TRBD2 (7 bases each). The TCR comes from a female donor with papillary thyroid cancer or a benign thyroid nodule (not recorded which). Some clones in this sample may be carry-over from other donors' samples. The sequencing input was adjacent normal tissue. Here the CDR3 DNA reads TGTGCCATCGGGGAGGGGACAGTTCCTTACGAGCAGTACTTC. Protein sequence: CAIGEGTVPYEQYF.